Listed below are T cell receptor beta chains from one sample, sequenced in a study of T cells after yellow fever vaccination. MiXCR, run by TCRdb on the 5' RACE reads, gives a single entry per CDR3 protein. This table has some 240,000 distinct CDR3 sequences, roughly 4.8% appearing once. The sequenced sample was CD4+ T cells sorted from PBMCs, obtained on the day of the yellow fever booster vaccination. The origin of the receptors is a man between 18 and 29 years old who received the YFV17D yellow fever vaccine. CDR3s include the opening cysteine and the closing phenylalanine or tryptophan. D genes are given only for firm matches. Some rows mark clone size as missing; the rest say once, few, many or name a class of expanded clone.

J | size | D | V | CDR3 | DNA
TRBJ2-2 | . | . | TRBV18 | CASYGRPLPGELFF | TGTGCCAGCTACGGGCGACCCTTGCCCGGGGAGCTGTTTTTT
TRBJ1-2 | . | . | TRBV12-3/TRBV12-4 | CASRSTGPGALGYTF | TGTGCCAGCAGGTCTACAGGGCCCGGGGCTTTGGGCTACACCTTC
TRBJ2-5 | many | TRBD2 | TRBV5-1 | CASSWTSGGSGGETQYF | TGCGCCAGCAGCTGGACTAGCGGGGGGTCAGGAGGGGAGACCCAGTACTTC
TRBJ2-5 | many | . | TRBV28 | CASSLYPSGRPQYF | TGTGCCAGCAGTTTATATCCTTCCGGAAGGCCCCAGTACTTC
TRBJ1-2 | many | . | TRBV20-1 | CSARSRDTTSNYGYTF | TGCAGTGCTAGGTCCCGGGACACTACTTCTAACTATGGCTACACCTTC
TRBJ2-2 | . | . | TRBV7-2 | CASSLVGLQVPNTGELFF | TGTGCCAGCAGCTTAGTCGGGTTGCAGGTACCGAACACCGGGGAGCTGTTTTTT
TRBJ2-4 | many | . | TRBV12-3/TRBV12-4 | CASSLGQGPQNIQYF | TGTGCCAGCAGTTTAGGGCAGGGGCCCCAAAACATTCAGTACTTC
TRBJ2-2 | many | TRBD1 | TRBV7-2 | CASRPTGTGGTGELFF | TGTGCCAGCAGACCAACCGGGACAGGGGGCACCGGGGAGCTGTTTTTT
TRBJ1-6 | . | . | TRBV5-5 | CASSLEVINSPLHF | TGTGCCAGCAGCTTGGAGGTAATTAATTCACCCCTCCACTTT
TRBJ2-5 | . | TRBD2 | TRBV7-6 | CASSLFSSGQETQYF | TGTGCCAGCAGTCTTTTTTCTAGCGGACAAGAGACCCAGTACTTC
TRBJ2-3 | . | . | TRBV5-1 | CASSLAPAGRDTQYF | TGCGCCAGCAGCTTGGCCCCCGCAGGTCGAGATACGCAGTATTTT
TRBJ2-1 | . | . | TRBV5-1 | CASSLIGQGNNEQFF | TGCGCCAGCAGCTTGATCGGGCAGGGGAACAATGAGCAGTTCTTC
TRBJ1-4 | many | . | TRBV20-1 | CRGHQATNEKLFF | TGCAGAGGCCATCAGGCAACTAATGAAAAACTGTTTTTT
TRBJ1-1 | few | . | TRBV28 | CASSSLNADRRRNTEAFF | TGTGCCAGCAGTAGCCTAAACGCGGACAGACGTCGGAACACTGAAGCTTTCTTT
TRBJ1-3 | many | . | TRBV7-9 | CASSPGNPGNTIYF | TGTGCCAGCAGCCCCGGCAATCCTGGAAACACCATATATTTT
TRBJ2-2 | few | TRBD2 | TRBV4-2 | CASSQVGEGGELFF | TGTGCCAGCAGCCAAGTAGGGGAGGGCGGGGAGCTGTTTTTT
TRBJ1-1 | . | . | TRBV28 | CASLGPRQGNTEAFF | TGTGCCAGCCTGGGGCCCAGGCAGGGGAACACTGAAGCTTTCTTT
TRBJ2-3 | many | TRBD1 | TRBV6-5 | CASSPGTGVWGTDTQYF | TGTGCCAGCAGCCCCGGGACAGGGGTTTGGGGCACAGATACGCAGTATTTT
TRBJ2-5 | few | . | TRBV5-6 | CASSFLIGGGETQYF | TGTGCCAGCAGCTTCCTAATAGGAGGAGGGGAGACCCAGTACTTC
TRBJ2-3 | . | TRBD2 | TRBV5-5 | CASTQRGLDTQYF | TGTGCCAGCACACAGCGGGGGCTAGATACGCAGTATTTT
TRBJ2-1 | many | TRBD2 | TRBV12-3/TRBV12-4 | CASRILAGDPRDEQFF | TGTGCCAGCAGGATCCTAGCGGGGGACCCCCGGGATGAGCAGTTCTTC
TRBJ1-1 | many | . | TRBV6-2/TRBV6-3 | CASLGRGRVTEAFF | TGTGCCAGCCTCGGACGGGGTAGGGTCACTGAAGCTTTCTTT
TRBJ2-5 | few | . | TRBV6-2/TRBV6-3 | CASSHSGTPGETQYF | TGTGCCAGCAGTCACTCTGGGACCCCGGGAGAGACCCAGTACTTC
TRBJ2-4 | few | TRBD1 | TRBV6-5 | CASSPGTGLIQYF | TGTGCCAGCAGTCCCGGGACAGGGCTCATTCAGTACTTC
TRBJ2-1 | many | TRBD2 | TRBV5-1 | CASSLTRTSGANEQFF | TGCGCCAGCAGCCTTACCCGGACTAGCGGGGCCAATGAGCAGTTCTTC
TRBJ2-1 | few | . | TRBV11-1 | CASSLVLPGDEQFF | TGTGCCAGCAGCTTAGTACTCCCAGGAGATGAGCAGTTCTTC
TRBJ2-5 | few | . | TRBV5-1 | CASGLTGRIQETQYF | TGCGCCAGCGGCCTAACGGGACGTATACAAGAGACCCAGTACTTC
TRBJ1-1 | . | . | TRBV5-6 | CASSLPWAGEAFF | TGTGCCAGCAGCTTACCTTGGGCAGGAGAAGCTTTCTTT
TRBJ2-7 | . | . | TRBV7-2 | CASSSDETSYEQYF | TGTGCCAGCAGCTCGGACGAAACCTCCTACGAGCAGTACTTC
TRBJ2-3 | . | . | TRBV5-1 | CASSSPRGGGRNTQYF | TGCGCCAGCAGTTCTCCCCGGGGCGGGGGCAGGAATACGCAGTATTTT